Sequencing of this TCR beta chain was carried out in a study of OX40 agonist ivuxolimab in advanced cancers. Here immunoSEQ multiplex PCR was the method, and the copy in TCRdb shows in-frame clones only, minus some. The table has around 80,000 clones, approximately 89% seen once. This clone occurred a few times. The CDR3 sequence is 14 residues long. V lost 0 bases to trimming and J lost 4 bases, with 9 bases between them. Germline V lookup: CDR1 SGHRS, CDR2 YFSETQ. This specimen was CD4+ or CD8+ T cells sorted from blood, taken in a trial of the OX40 agonist ivuxolimab. This receptor was identified in an adult with an advanced solid tumor such as melanoma, head and neck, liver or kidney cancer. This chain links TRBV5-1 with TRBJ2-3; a weak D match, TRBD1 (5 bases). CDR3 in amino acids: CASSLERGPDTQYF. In nucleotides, the CDR3 is TGCGCCAGCAGCTTGGAAAGGGGCCCAGATACGCAGTATTTT.